This TCR beta chain was identified in a study of human T cells and chemical hapten exposure. Time point given: patch test 1, 2 weeks after DPC sensitization. Sample treatment: therapeutic diphenylcyclopropenone sensitization with weekly scalp DPC. There are a few counts of this clonotype. MiXCR was run by TCRdb on the RACE reads, yielding one entry per CDR3 protein. The sample contains under 130,000 distinct CDR3 sequences, 11% of which appear only once. V was shortened by 3 bases and J by 4 bases, with 9 bases between the two germline ends. The CDR3 extends over 12 amino acids. The germline gives CDR1 SQVTM, CDR2 ANQGSEA.

V is TRBV29-1 and J is TRBJ1-1, with D possibly matching TRBD1 (5 bases). The clonotype originates from a woman aged 40 to 50 with alopecia areata. Some clones in this sample may be carry-over from other donors' samples. Sequenced here: whole blood, sampled in connection with sensitization to the hapten diphenylcyclopropenone (DPC). The CDR3 here is CSVDLGVTEAFF. In nucleotides, the CDR3 is TGCAGCGTTGACTTGGGGGTCACTGAAGCTTTCTTT.